This T cell receptor (beta chain) was found in a study of blood T cell repertoires in COVID-19 (TCRdb year 2020). The study in broad terms: Samples covering the acute and convalescent phases of COVID-19 were provided by collaborators in the United States, Italy and Spain. The material from the prospective study consisted of cDNA or gDNA derived from T cells, B-cell-depleted T cells, or PBMCs. Subjects who had been exposed to COVID-19, were actively infected with it, or had recovered from it provided the deeply sampled blood TCRbeta repertoires that made up the dataset. The repertoires were released in a freely available public database meant as a resource for research on the immune response to SARS-CoV-2. Samples were obtained from the ongoing ImmuneRACE study (first 160 participants) and from about 1,300 subjects provided by 6 global collaborators. The sample metadata nearly always contained a de-identified subject ID, COVID-19 status, age in years and sex. Where available, HLA class I and class II types were obtained from metadata supplied by the sample provider rather than from assay-based typing. General conclusions and limits of the study: Clinical and demographic metadata were provided uncurated, with the amount varying by source and participant.

Whole blood was collected in K2EDTA tubes by collaborating institutions according to the institutions' own protocols. Collaborator samples were shipped for TCRbeta analysis as frozen whole blood, isolated PBMCs, or DNA extracted from either sample type. A note on this clone: The target of this receptor is not known. No quality values exist for individual bases; no much larger clone is one base distant.

CDR1 KGHSH and CDR2 LQKENI were looked up in the germline V gene. There are 15 amino acids in the CDR3, from cysteine to phenylalanine inclusive. CDR3 DNA is the only sequence kept; it has 45 bases, read in frame from the first base. V is pruned by 5 bases and J by 0 bases, leaving 3 bases of the junction without a gene match. The immunoSEQ Assay, a bias-controlled multiplex PCR, was used to amplify TCRbeta CDR3 regions from genomic DNA. As for the original processing: Within the assay, amplification of reference gene primers was used to estimate how many nucleated cells each sample contained. To quantify the absolute abundance of each unique TCRbeta CDR3 rearrangement, sequence reads were collapsed and filtered. Productive Simpson clonality was computed per sample as the square root of Simpson's diversity index over productive rearrangements. This is the immuneACCESS table as TCRdb keeps it, with only in-frame sequences that have V and J called. A part of the clones is gone; compared with another copy, unresolved V genes explain less than half, and the rest is unexplained. The V and J calls and clone size are taken from that table; D and trimming were inferred from the DNA. The sample yields some 96,000 clones; 90% were counted once. 1.7% of the sample is taken by the ten largest.

This TCR was recovered from a man aged 60 to 69 with acute or convalescent COVID-19. Material: peripheral blood. The rearrangement joined TRBV18 to TRBJ1-5, and TRBD1 aligns with 8 junction nucleotides. The CDR3 region reads CASSSGQVSNQPQHF. The DNA sequence follows: TGTGCCAGCTCATCGGGACAGGTTAGCAATCAGCCCCAGCATTTT.